These 22 T cell receptor beta chains share one sample of origin, sequenced in a study of blood T cells in healthy people across ages. For the second PCR, which ran for about 7 to 11 cycles, a sample-barcoded 5' primer and a J-beta primer mix were used. MiXCR, run by TCRdb on the 5' RACE reads, gives a single entry per CDR3 protein. The table records about 400,000 distinct CDR3 sequences, roughly half of them present only once. Source material: blood. These receptor sequences come from a man aged 60-69 years in good health.

The rearrangement uses TRBV28 and TRBJ2-7; D gene ambiguous. The germline V gene encodes CDR1 MDHEN and CDR2 SYDVKM. This CDR3 is 12 amino acids long. V lost 6 bases and J lost 0, with 6 bases in between. The CDR3 sequence: CASRTASYEQYF. Here the CDR3 DNA reads TGTGCCAGCAGAACCGCCTCCTACGAGCAGTACTTC.

This clonotype showed up just a few times. The rearrangement uses TRBV24-1 and TRBJ2-1; 7 bases map to TRBD1. The CDR3 is 17 residues long. The V segment lost 4 bases and the J segment 4 bases; nucleotides outside the gene matches: 12. The V gene's germline CDR1 is KGHDR and CDR2 SFDVKD. CDR3 in amino acids: CATSDNDRARGYNEQFF. CDR3 sequence (DNA): TGTGCCACCAGTGACAACGACAGGGCACGAGGATACAATGAGCAGTTCTTC.

This clonotype was picked up a small number of times. This chain joins TRBV7-2 and TRBJ2-5; tentatively, D is TRBD2 (5 bases). There are 15 residues in the CDR3. From germline, CDR1 is SGHTA and CDR2 FQGNSA. Trimming took off 4 bases at V and 6 bases at J, with 18 bases between the two ends. CDR3 DNA sequence: TGTGCCAGCAGCTCGGCGGGTGCTGAGCGGAAGACCCAGTACTTC. The encoded protein is CASSSAGAERKTQYF.

The rearrangement uses TRBV2 and TRBJ2-7, with D unresolved. The germline V gene encodes CDR1 SNHLY and CDR2 FYNNEI. This CDR3 comprises 12 residues. V dropped 4 bases and J dropped 6 bases, with 10 bases sitting between them. Written as DNA, the CDR3 is TGTGCCAGCAGTGTCTTAGGGCCCGAGCAGTACTTC. Amino acid sequence: CASSVLGPEQYF.

This clonotype has more than one count but fewer than ten. The V and J genes are TRBV7-9 and TRBJ2-7, with D possibly called TRBD1 or TRBD2 (5 bases each). CDR3 length: 14 residues. V lost 2 bases, J lost 7 bases, and 15 bases lay in between. Looked up from germline, CDR1 is SEHNR and CDR2 is FQNEAQ (reference sequence). The chain's CDR3 is CASSLPGLEGEQYF. CDR3 bases: TGTGCCAGCAGCTTACCGGGGCTAGAAGGGGAGCAGTACTTC.

A note on this clonotype: One base away lies a much larger clone, so this may be a sequencing read error. The chain combines TRBV29-1 with TRBJ2-7, with 7 bases fitting TRBD2. CDR3 size: 11 residues. Trimming removed 6 bases from V and 7 bases from J; junction bases left unmatched: 6. CDR1 and CDR2 from the germline V gene are SQVTM and ANQGSEA. The DNA of the CDR3 is TGCAGCGTCGGCGGGAGAGGTGAGCAGTACTTC. The encoded protein is CSVGGRGEQYF.

This clonotype has a handful of counts. This rearrangement joins TRBV27 to TRBJ2-1; 7 bases are shared with TRBD1. The CDR3 loop spans 14 amino acids. Germline lookup yields CDR1 MNHEY and CDR2 SMNVEV (reference sequence). V was pared by 6 bases and J by 5 bases, with 7 bases of the junction left unmatched. The CDR3 reads CASRPQGVNNEQFF. The DNA for the CDR3 is TGTGCCAGCAGGCCCCAGGGGGTCAACAATGAGCAGTTCTTC.

The chain is built from TRBV7-9 and TRBJ2-1, with D possibly called TRBD1 or TRBD2 (7 bases each). The CDR3 runs to 16 residues. V was cut by 5 bases and J by 5 bases, with 19 bases left in between. CDR1 and CDR2 (germline): SEHNR, FQNEAQ (reference sequence). The CDR3 DNA sequence: TGTGCCAGCAGCCCCCCAGGGGGGGACCTCAACAATGAGCAGTTCTTC. It specifies CASSPPGGDLNNEQFF.

This clonotype was found a few times. The genes are TRBV28 and TRBJ1-4, with no clear D. V was trimmed by 2 bases and J by 0 bases, leaving 7 bases between them. This CDR3 is 15 amino acids long. Germline V gene sequence: CDR1 MDHEN, CDR2 SYDVKM. CDR3 region: CASSLPTATNEKLFF. The DNA for the CDR3 is TGTGCCAGCAGTTTACCCACAGCAACTAATGAAAAACTGTTTTTT. Supplemented by reference TRBV28 and TRBJ1-4, the full variable domain reads DVKVTQSSRYLVKRTGEKVFLECVQDMDHENMFWYRQDPGLGLRLIYFSYDVKMKEKGDIPEGYSVSREKKERFSLILESASTNQTSMYLCASSLPTATNEKLFFGSGTQLSVL.

This clonotype was observed a few times. The chain joins TRBV14 to TRBJ2-7; D ambiguous. The length of the CDR3 is 12 residues. The V and J ends lost 1 base and 6 bases respectively, with 7 bases between them. CDR1 is SGHDN, CDR2 FVKESK, per germline. DNA for the CDR3: TGTGCCAGCAGCCAAGTAGGCGGCGAGCAGTACTTC. Protein: CASSQVGGEQYF.

This chain links TRBV29-1 with TRBJ1-4; 11 bases match TRBD1. Per germline, CDR1 SQVTM and CDR2 ANQGSEA. J gave up 6 bases and V 5 bases, and 5 bases lay outside the gene matches. There are 14 residues in the CDR3. DNA of the CDR3: TGCAGCGTTCGTATGGACAGGGGGCATGAAAAACTGTTTTTT. This encodes CSVRMDRGHEKLFF.

This clonotype has just a few counts. This chain joins TRBV28 and TRBJ2-7, with 8 bases identical to TRBD1. CDR3 length: 14 amino acids. Germline-derived CDR1 and CDR2 are MDHEN and SYDVKM. Germline trimming cut 7 bases from V and 3 bases from J; bases unmatched to any gene: 8. The CDR3: CASTRTGTDYEQYF. The CDR3 DNA sequence: TGTGCCAGCACCAGGACAGGGACGGACTACGAGCAGTACTTC. Filled out from reference TRBV28 and TRBJ2-7, the complete variable domain reads DVKVTQSSRYLVKRTGEKVFLECVQDMDHENMFWYRQDPGLGLRLIYFSYDVKMKEKGDIPEGYSVSREKKERFSLILESASTNQTSMYLCASTRTGTDYEQYFGPGTRLTVT.

The chain recombines TRBV12-3 or TRBV12-4 with TRBJ2-7, with TRBD2 identical over 8 bases. Trimming cost V 0 bases and J 0 bases; bases outside gene matches: 7. This CDR3 spans 17 amino acids. For the CDR3, the DNA is TGTGCCAGCAGTTTAGCGCCAGCGGGAGTTCTCTCCTACGAGCAGTACTTC. This sequence encodes CASSLAPAGVLSYEQYF.

In its sample, this clonotype was seen many times. The rearrangement uses TRBV4-3 and TRBJ1-1, with D unclear. With 0 bases removed from V and 0 bases from J, the gap between germline ends came to 8 bases. Germline V gene sequence: CDR1 LGHNA, CDR2 YSLEER. The CDR3 runs to 15 residues. CDR3 residues: CASSQDPGLNTEAFF. The CDR3 coding sequence is TGCGCCAGCAGCCAAGATCCGGGTTTGAACACTGAAGCTTTCTTT.

The chain links TRBV7-9 to TRBJ2-5; 13 bases agree with TRBD2. CDR3 length: 15 amino acids. CDR1 is SEHNR and CDR2 is FQNEAQ in the germline V gene (reference sequence). Trimming took 6 bases from V and 11 from J; bases not matched to a gene: 12. The CDR3 region is CASSTTSGRGNEQYF. CDR3 DNA sequence: TGTGCCAGCAGTACCACTAGCGGGAGGGGGAATGAGCAGTACTTC.

The chain uses TRBV20-1 and TRBJ1-1; weak D call: TRBD1 (5 bases). This CDR3 has 14 amino acids. The V and J ends lost 3 bases and 1 base respectively, with 12 bases between them. CDR1 and CDR2 (germline): DFQATT, SNEGSKA (reference sequence). The CDR3 coding sequence is TGCAGTGCTAGGGGGGGGACCCAGAACACTGAAGCTTTCTTT. It encodes CSARGGTQNTEAFF.

This clonotype was detected once. The chain has TRBV20-1 and TRBJ2-7; TRBD2 aligns across 10 bases. The CDR3 consists of 16 residues. Germline V gene lookup returns CDR1 DFQATT and CDR2 SNEGSKA (reference sequence). Trimming cost V 0 bases and J 10 bases; bases outside gene matches: 15. CDR3 in amino acids: CSARDSGAGGHGTQYF. The CDR3 coding sequence is TGCAGTGCTAGAGATTCGGGAGCGGGGGGGCATGGAACCCAGTACTTC.

The gene calls are TRBV3-1 and TRBJ2-1, with 13 bases that match TRBD2. Trimming at V came to 4 bases and at J to 6 bases, leaving 3 bases not matched to a gene. In germline, CDR1 is LGHDT, CDR2 YNNKEL (reference sequence). The CDR3 runs to 15 residues. This chain's CDR3 is CASSPWTSGSNEQFF. DNA for the CDR3: TGTGCCAGCAGCCCCTGGACTAGCGGGAGCAATGAGCAGTTCTTC.

This clonotype was seen many times. The gene calls are TRBV9 and TRBJ2-5; D unclear. Germline V CDR1 and CDR2: SGDLS, YYNGEE. Trimming removed 7 bases from V and 5 bases from J, with 15 bases in between. The CDR3 has 13 amino acids. CDR3: CASGSVATETQYF. The CDR3 nucleotides are TGTGCCAGCGGGTCAGTGGCGACGGAGACCCAGTACTTC. The full variable domain, its missing parts supplied by reference TRBV9 and TRBJ2-5, is DSGVTQTPKHLITATGQRVTLRCSPRSGDLSVYWYQQSLDQGLQFLIQYYNGEERAKGNILERFSAQQFPDLHSELNLSSLELGDSALYFCASGSVATETQYFGPGTRLLVL.

The chain carries TRBV20-1 and TRBJ2-4, with a tentative D call TRBD2 (7 bases). Trimming took 0 bases from V and 13 from J, leaving 22 bases between them. This CDR3 contains 15 residues. Germline lookup yields CDR1 DFQATT and CDR2 SNEGSKA (reference sequence). As DNA, the CDR3 is TGCAGTGCTAGAGACCCGGCTAGCGGAGGGGGAGAGCAGTACTTC. It specifies CSARDPASGGGEQYF.

The chain combines TRBV7-2 with TRBJ1-2, with D uncertain. The CDR3 spans 14 residues. Trimming removed 8 bases from V and 2 bases from J, with 15 bases in between. Germline loops: CDR1 SGHTA, CDR2 FQGNSA. In DNA form, the CDR3 reads TGTGCCAGCTCACCGGACTTATACAACTATGGCTACACCTTC. Residues: CASSPDLYNYGYTF.

There are a few counts of this clonotype. V gene TRBV7-2 combines with J gene TRBJ1-2; possibly TRBD1 for D (5 bases). The CDR3 runs to 12 residues. V gave up 0 bases and J gave up 8 bases, with 7 bases separating them. Germline CDR1 reads SGHTA; CDR2 reads FQGNSA. In DNA, the CDR3 is TGTGCCAGCAGCTTAGCCGGGGGGGGCTACACCTTC. As protein: CASSLAGGGYTF.